The sequence of this T cell receptor (beta chain) was determined in a study of blood T cells in healthy people across ages. Worth noting for this clonotype: Its target is unknown.

It was with a sample-barcoded 5' primer and a J-beta primer mix that a second PCR of roughly 7 to 12 cycles was run. Tagging of each cDNA molecule was performed by a template-switch adaptor with 12 random nucleotides. TCRdb re-called the 5' RACE reads with MiXCR, one entry per CDR3 protein. In the table there are 650,000 to 1,000,000 distinct CDR3 sequences, 30% to 45% of which are singletons. Points from the study as a whole: Long-lived donors had more naive CD4+ cells and higher diversity than aged donors.

This TCR was recovered from a man aged 18 to 29 in good health. Sequenced input: blood.

DNA of the CDR3: TGTGCCATCAGTGCGCGGGACAGGGGCACCGGGGAGCTGTTTTTT. Translation gives CAISARDRGTGELFF. The rearrangement uses TRBV10-3 and TRBJ2-2; 10 positions match TRBD1. Looked up from germline, CDR1 is ENHRY and CDR2 is SYGVKD. Germline trimming cut 4 bases from V and 4 bases from J; bases unmatched to any gene: 3. This CDR3 spans 15 amino acids.